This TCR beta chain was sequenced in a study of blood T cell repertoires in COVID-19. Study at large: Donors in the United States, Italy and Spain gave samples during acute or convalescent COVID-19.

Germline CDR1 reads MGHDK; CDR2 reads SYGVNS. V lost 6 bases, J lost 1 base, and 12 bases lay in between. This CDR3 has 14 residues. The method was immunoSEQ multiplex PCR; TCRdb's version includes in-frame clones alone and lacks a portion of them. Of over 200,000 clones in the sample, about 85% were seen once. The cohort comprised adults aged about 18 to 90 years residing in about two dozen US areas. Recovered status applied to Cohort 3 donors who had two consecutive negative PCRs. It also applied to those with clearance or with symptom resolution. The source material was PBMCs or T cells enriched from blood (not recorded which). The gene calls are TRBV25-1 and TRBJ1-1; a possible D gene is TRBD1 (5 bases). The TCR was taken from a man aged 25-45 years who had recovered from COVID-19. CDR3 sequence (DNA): TGTGCCAGCAGCGAGTATCAGGGGAACACTGAAGCTTTCTTT. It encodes CASSEYQGNTEAFF. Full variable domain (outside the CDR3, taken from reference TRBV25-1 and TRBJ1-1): EADIYQTPRYLVIGTGKKITLECSQTMGHDKMYWYQQDPGMELHLIHYSYGVNSTEKGDLSSESTVSRIRTEHFPLTLESARPSHTSQYLCASSEYQGNTEAFFGQGTRLTVV.